This T cell receptor (beta chain) was sequenced during a study of OX40 agonist ivuxolimab in advanced cancers. In terms of the full investigation: The costimulatory receptor OX40 (CD134) was targeted by ivuxolimab, a fully human IgG2 agonistic monoclonal antibody. Intravenous ivuxolimab was administered to patients every 2 weeks at six dose levels: 0.01, 0.1, 0.3, 1.5, 3 and 10 mg/kg. Of the roughly 54 dose-escalation patients, hepatocellular carcinoma was present in approximately 20, melanoma in approximately 15, renal cell carcinoma in 9 and head and neck cancer in 9. In the dose-escalation cohort, approximately 80% of patients were male, and the mean age was roughly 60 years with a range of about 20 to 80. Patients were allowed to have had prior anti-PD-1, anti-PD-L1 or anti-CTLA-4 therapy, and roughly 40% of the dose-escalation patients had been treated with checkpoint inhibitors. Partial responses occurred in three dose-escalation patients, of whom one had hepatocellular carcinoma and two had cutaneous melanoma. The point of sequencing TCRbeta in the periphery was to test whether ivuxolimab changed TCR sequence diversity and drove clonal T-cell expansion. The paper covers the monotherapy dose-escalation part of the phase I ivuxolimab trial, which included N ≈ 52 patients. The study at large found these results: Partial responders in the 0.1-3.0 mg/kg groups had among the lowest normalized peripheral clonal expansion, especially among CD8+ T cells. At doses from 0.1 to 3.0 mg/kg, clonal expansion was seen in both CD4+ and CD8+ blood T cells between baseline and week 6. Antigen specificity was not determined for the clonally expanded peripheral T cells. Low levels of normalized T-cell clonal expansion were also seen in some patients who did not respond. After ivuxolimab, expanded clones were on average more numerous among CD8+ T cells than among CD4+ T cells.

The trial excluded patients who had a history of autoimmune disease or who were on systemic immunosuppression. In every dose cohort, peripheral blood was drawn for TCR sequencing at baseline, cycle 4 day 1, and cycle 7 day 1. Samples were obtained from an open-label, multicenter, first-in-human phase I dose-escalation trial of ivuxolimab. Adults with locally advanced or metastatic melanoma, renal cell carcinoma, hepatocellular carcinoma or head and neck squamous cell carcinoma were enrolled in the trial. Before TCR sequencing, CD4+ T cells and CD8+ T cells were sorted from peripheral blood as separate populations. Notes on this clone: What this receptor recognizes is not known. No per-base quality is available; no much larger clone lies one base away.

Genomic DNA was isolated from the sorted cells so that the TCRbeta CDR3 region could be sequenced. The immunoSEQ Assay was used for sequencing of TCRbeta CDR3 regions. In TCRdb, the immuneACCESS table is reduced to in-frame sequences with V and J assigned. These tables do not hold every clone; where another copy was compared, an unresolved V gene accounts for under half, and the others remain unexplained. This sample is represented by 60,000 to 80,000 clones; 85% of them were singletons. The ten largest make up 5.5% to 7.5% of the sample. The V and J ends are trimmed by 4 bases and 0 bases, leaving 10 bases between them. In the germline V gene, CDR1 corresponds to SGHVS and CDR2 to FQNEAQ. Measured from the cysteine to the phenylalanine, the CDR3 is 15 residues long. Only the CDR3 region is kept as DNA, spanning 45 bases read in frame from base 1.

The receptor was derived from an adult with an advanced solid tumor such as melanoma, head and neck, liver or kidney cancer. This chain joins TRBV7-8 to TRBJ1-3; the D gene is not confidently resolved. This material consisted of CD4+ or CD8+ T cells sorted from blood, taken in a trial of the OX40 agonist ivuxolimab. The CDR3 amino acid sequence is: CASSSTGTSGNTIYF. The DNA reads as follows: TGTGCCAGCAGCTCCACGGGAACCTCTGGAAACACCATATATTTT.